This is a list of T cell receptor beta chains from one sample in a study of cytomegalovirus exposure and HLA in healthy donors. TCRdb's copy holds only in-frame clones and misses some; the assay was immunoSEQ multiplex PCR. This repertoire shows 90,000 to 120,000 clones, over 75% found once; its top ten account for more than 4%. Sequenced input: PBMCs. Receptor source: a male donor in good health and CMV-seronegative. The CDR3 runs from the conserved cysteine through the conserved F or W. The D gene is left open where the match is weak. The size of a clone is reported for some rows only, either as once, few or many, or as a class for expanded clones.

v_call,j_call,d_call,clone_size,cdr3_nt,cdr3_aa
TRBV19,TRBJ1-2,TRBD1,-,TGTGCCAGTAGTATCCAGGGACAGGGAGGATACTATGGCTACACCTTC,CASSIQGQGGYYGYTF
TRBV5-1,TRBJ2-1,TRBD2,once,TGCGCCAGCAGCCCCGGACTAGCGGGTACCAATGAGCAGTTCTTC,CASSPGLAGTNEQFF
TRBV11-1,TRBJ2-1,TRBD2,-,TGTGCCAGCAGTTATAGCGGGTGGACTACCCCAGGCCCCTACAATGAGCAGTTCTTC,CASSYSGWTTPGPYNEQFF
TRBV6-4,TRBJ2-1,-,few,TGTGCCAGCAGTGAAGAGGGAGTCTCCTACAATGAGCAGTTCTTC,CASSEEGVSYNEQFF
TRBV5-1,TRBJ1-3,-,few,TGCGCCAGCAGCTTGGGTGGGTTGCAGGCCTCTTCTGGAAACACCATATATTTT,CASSLGGLQASSGNTIYF
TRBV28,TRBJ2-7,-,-,TGTGCCAGCAATATACAGGGCTCTAAGTCCTACGAGCAGTACTTC,CASNIQGSKSYEQYF
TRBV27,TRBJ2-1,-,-,TGTGCCAGCAGACAGACCAATGAGCAGTTCTTC,CASRQTNEQFF
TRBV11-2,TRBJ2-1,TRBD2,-,TGTGCCAGCAGCTTTCCAGCGGGAGACAGTGAGCAGTTCTTC,CASSFPAGDSEQFF
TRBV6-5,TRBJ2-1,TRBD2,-,TGTGCCAGCAGTCAGCGGGAAGCCGGGGGGGATGAGCAGTTCTTC,CASSQREAGGDEQFF
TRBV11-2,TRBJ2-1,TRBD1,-,TGTGCCAGCAGCTTAGGTCCCCCGCAGGGGGTCTCCTACAATGAGCAGTTCTTC,CASSLGPPQGVSYNEQFF
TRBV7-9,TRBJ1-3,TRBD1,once,TGTGCCAGCAGCGGAGGACAGGGGGCGCGAAATTCCGCTTGGAACACCATATATTTT,CASSGGQGARNSAWNTIYF
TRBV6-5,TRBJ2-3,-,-,TGTGCCAGCAGTTACGGCCTAGCAGATACGCAGTATTTT,CASSYGLADTQYF
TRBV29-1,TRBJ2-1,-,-,TGCAGCGTCCGGACTCAAAGCGCAAACAATGAGCAGTTCTTC,CSVRTQSANNEQFF
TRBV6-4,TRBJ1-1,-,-,TGTGCCAGCAGGAGACAAATGAACACTGAAGCTTTCTTT,CASRRQMNTEAFF
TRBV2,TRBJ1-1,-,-,TGTGCCAGCAGAGGACAGTTCAACACTGAAGCTTTCTTT,CASRGQFNTEAFF
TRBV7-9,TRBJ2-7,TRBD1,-,TGTGCCAGCAGCTTAGAAGGGACAGGGTTTTACGAGCAGTACTTC,CASSLEGTGFYEQYF
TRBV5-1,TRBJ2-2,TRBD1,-,TGCGCCAGCAGCCCCGGGACAGATAACACCGGGGAGCTGTTTTTT,CASSPGTDNTGELFF
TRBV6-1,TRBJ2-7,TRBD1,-,TGTGCCAGCCGCGTAGGGACAGGGGCCTACGAGCAGTACTTC,CASRVGTGAYEQYF
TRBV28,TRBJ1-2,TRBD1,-,TGTGCCAGCAGGACAGGGGATTATGGCTACACCTTC,CASRTGDYGYTF
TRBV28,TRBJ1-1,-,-,TGTGCCAGCAGGCGACAGGAGATGAACACTGAAGCTTTCTTT,CASRRQEMNTEAFF
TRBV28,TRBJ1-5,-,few,TGTGCCAGCGGTGTCGAACCCACCCACTATTTT,CASGVEPTHYF
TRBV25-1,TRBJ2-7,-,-,TGTGCCAGCAGTGAATACTCGCCTAGCAGGAACTACGAGCAGTACTTC,CASSEYSPSRNYEQYF
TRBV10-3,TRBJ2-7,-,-,TGTGCCATCAGTGGGCAATTAACCTACGAGCAGTACTTC,CAISGQLTYEQYF
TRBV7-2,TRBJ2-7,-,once,TGTGCCAGCAGCCGAACTGGGGGGGGCGGAGCCTACGAGCAGTACTTC,CASSRTGGGGAYEQYF
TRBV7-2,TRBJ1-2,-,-,TGTGCCAGCAGCTTAGGCCCGACAGAGTATGGCTACACCTTC,CASSLGPTEYGYTF
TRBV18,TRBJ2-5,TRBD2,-,TGTGCCAGCTCCCTGGGACTAGCGGGAGGAGATTTTGAAGAGACCCAGTACTTC,CASSLGLAGGDFEETQYF